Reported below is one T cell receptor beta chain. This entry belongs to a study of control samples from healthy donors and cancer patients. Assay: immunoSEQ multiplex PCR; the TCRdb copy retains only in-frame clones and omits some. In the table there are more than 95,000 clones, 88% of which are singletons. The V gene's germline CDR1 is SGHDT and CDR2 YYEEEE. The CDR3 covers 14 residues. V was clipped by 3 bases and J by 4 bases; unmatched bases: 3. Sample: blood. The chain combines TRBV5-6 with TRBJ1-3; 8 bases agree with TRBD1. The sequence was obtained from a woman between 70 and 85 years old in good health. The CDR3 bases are TGTGCCAGCAGCTATCGGGACAGGGGAAACACCATATATTTT. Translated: CASSYRDRGNTIYF.